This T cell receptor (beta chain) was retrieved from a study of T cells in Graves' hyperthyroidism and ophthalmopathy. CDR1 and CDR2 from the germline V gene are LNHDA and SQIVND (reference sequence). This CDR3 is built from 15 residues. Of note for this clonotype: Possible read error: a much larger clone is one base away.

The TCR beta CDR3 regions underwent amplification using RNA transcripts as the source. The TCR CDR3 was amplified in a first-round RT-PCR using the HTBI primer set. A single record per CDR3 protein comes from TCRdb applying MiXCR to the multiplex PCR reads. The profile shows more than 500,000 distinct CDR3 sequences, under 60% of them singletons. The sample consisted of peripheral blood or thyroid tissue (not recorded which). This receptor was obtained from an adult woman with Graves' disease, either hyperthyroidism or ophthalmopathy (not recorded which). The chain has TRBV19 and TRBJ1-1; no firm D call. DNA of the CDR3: TGCGCCTTTTTTGGGCATCCTTGTCGGAGCACTGAAGCTTTCTTT. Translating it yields CAFFGHPCRSTEAFF.